Each of the 6 T cell receptor beta chains below was sequenced from the same sample in a study of blood T cell repertoires in COVID-19. Sequencing was performed with immunoSEQ multiplex PCR; in TCRdb, only in-frame clones are kept and a portion is missing. The repertoire holds around 250,000 clones, with about 82% as singletons. Sequencing was done on a sample of peripheral blood. These receptors came from an elderly man with acute or convalescent COVID-19.

This chain uses TRBV5-1 with TRBJ2-5, with 10 bases lining up with TRBD2. Germline CDR1 reads SGHRS; CDR2 reads YFSETQ. This CDR3 spans 16 amino acids. The V segment lost 0 bases and the J segment 3 bases; nucleotides outside the gene matches: 5. The CDR3 coding sequence is TGCGCCAGCAGCTTGGCGGGGACTAGCGTTGAAGAGACCCAGTACTTC. Encoded protein: CASSLAGTSVEETQYF.

This rearrangement joins TRBV3-1 (or the pseudogene TRBV3-2) to TRBJ2-5, with 8 bases that match TRBD1. V lost 3 bases and J lost 5; bases outside the gene matches: 5. The CDR3 length is 14 residues. Per the germline V gene, CDR1 is LGHDT and CDR2 is YNNKEL (reference sequence). CDR3 DNA sequence: TGTGCCAGCAGCCAGACAGGGGTCAGGGAGACCCAGTACTTC. This gives the protein CASSQTGVRETQYF.

This rearrangement joins TRBV5-8 to TRBJ2-2; 8 nucleotides agree with TRBD1. CDR3 length: 16 amino acids. With 0 bases clipped from V and 1 base from J, the junction kept 2 bases outside the gene matches. From germline, CDR1 is SGHTS and CDR2 YDEGEE. CDR3 region: CASSLGGQVNTGELFF. DNA of the CDR3: TGTGCCAGCAGCTTGGGGGGACAGGTGAACACCGGGGAGCTGTTTTTT.

In regard to this clone: This same CDR3 is encoded by further DNA sequences in the sample. The chain is built from TRBV7-6 and TRBJ1-6, with 9 bases that match TRBD1. The CDR3 extends over 16 amino acids. The germline V gene has CDR1 SGHVS and CDR2 FNYEAQ. Trimming removed 5 bases from V and 7 bases from J; junction bases left unmatched: 9. In nucleotides, the CDR3 is TGTGCCAGCAGCCTCACTCCGGGACAGGGAAATTCACCCCTCCACTTT. As protein: CASSLTPGQGNSPLHF.

This clone has more than one count but fewer than ten. The V gene is TRBV6-5, the J gene TRBJ2-3, with a possible D match to TRBD2 (6 bases). V shed 0 bases and J shed 1 base, with 8 bases lying between them. This CDR3 is 15 amino acids long. Germline CDR1 MNHEY, CDR2 SVGAGI. CDR3 amino acids: CASSYSPSGTDTQYF. The CDR3 bases are TGTGCCAGCAGTTACTCGCCTAGCGGCACAGATACGCAGTATTTT.

V is TRBV19 and J is TRBJ1-4; D remains unclear. The V and J ends lost 11 bases and 5 bases respectively, with 9 bases between them. Germline assignment: CDR1 LNHDA and CDR2 SQIVND (reference sequence). The CDR3 loop spans 11 amino acids. CDR3 residues: CAASRNEKLFF. The CDR3 region has the DNA TGTGCCGCAAGCCGAAATGAAAAACTGTTTTTT.